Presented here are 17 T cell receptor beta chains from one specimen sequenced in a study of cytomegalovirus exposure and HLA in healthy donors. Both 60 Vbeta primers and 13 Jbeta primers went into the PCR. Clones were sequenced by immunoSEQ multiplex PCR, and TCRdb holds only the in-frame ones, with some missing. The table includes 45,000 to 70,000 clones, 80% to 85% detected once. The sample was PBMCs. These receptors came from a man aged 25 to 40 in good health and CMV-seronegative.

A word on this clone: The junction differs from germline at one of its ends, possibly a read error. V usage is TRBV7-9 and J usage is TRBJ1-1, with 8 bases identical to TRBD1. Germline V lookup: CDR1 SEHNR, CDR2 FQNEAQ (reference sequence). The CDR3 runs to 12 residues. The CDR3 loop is CASSLVSQGAVF. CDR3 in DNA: TGTGCCAGCAGCTTAGTCTCCCAGGGGGCCGTCTTT.

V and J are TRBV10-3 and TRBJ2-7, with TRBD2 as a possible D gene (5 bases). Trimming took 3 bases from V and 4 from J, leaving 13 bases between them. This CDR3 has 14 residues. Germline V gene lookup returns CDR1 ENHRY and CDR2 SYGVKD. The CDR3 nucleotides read TGTGCCATCAGTGATAACGGCGGGCTTTACGAGCAGTACTTC. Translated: CAISDNGGLYEQYF.

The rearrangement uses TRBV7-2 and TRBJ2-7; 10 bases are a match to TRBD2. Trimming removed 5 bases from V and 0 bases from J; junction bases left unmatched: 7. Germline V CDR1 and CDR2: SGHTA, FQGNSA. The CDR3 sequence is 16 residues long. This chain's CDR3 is CASSLSSGGISYEQYF. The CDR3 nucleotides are TGTGCCAGCAGCCTGAGTAGCGGGGGGATCTCCTACGAGCAGTACTTC.

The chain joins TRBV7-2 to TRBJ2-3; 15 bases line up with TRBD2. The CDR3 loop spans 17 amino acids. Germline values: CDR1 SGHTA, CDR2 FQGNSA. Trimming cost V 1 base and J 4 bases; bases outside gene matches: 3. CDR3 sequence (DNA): TGTGCCAGCAGCTTAGAGGGACTAGCGGGAGGAGCAGATACGCAGTATTTT. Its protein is CASSLEGLAGGADTQYF.

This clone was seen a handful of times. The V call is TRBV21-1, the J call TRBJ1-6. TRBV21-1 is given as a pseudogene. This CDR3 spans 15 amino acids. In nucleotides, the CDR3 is TGTGCCAGCACCTACACCGGGGGACGGTGTTCACCCCTCCACTTT. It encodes CASTYTGGRCSPLHF.

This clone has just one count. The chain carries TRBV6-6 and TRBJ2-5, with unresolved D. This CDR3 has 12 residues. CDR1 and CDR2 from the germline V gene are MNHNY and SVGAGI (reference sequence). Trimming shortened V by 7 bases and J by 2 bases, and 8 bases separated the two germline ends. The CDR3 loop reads CASTGGQETQYF. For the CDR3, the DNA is TGTGCCAGCACGGGTGGACAAGAGACCCAGTACTTC.

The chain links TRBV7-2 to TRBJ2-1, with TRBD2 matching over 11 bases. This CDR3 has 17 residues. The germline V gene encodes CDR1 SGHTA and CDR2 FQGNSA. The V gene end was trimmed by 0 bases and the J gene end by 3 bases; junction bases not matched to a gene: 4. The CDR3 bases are TGTGCCAGCAGCTTAGCGCGGCTAGCGGGGGGCTACAATGAGCAGTTCTTC. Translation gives CASSLARLAGGYNEQFF.

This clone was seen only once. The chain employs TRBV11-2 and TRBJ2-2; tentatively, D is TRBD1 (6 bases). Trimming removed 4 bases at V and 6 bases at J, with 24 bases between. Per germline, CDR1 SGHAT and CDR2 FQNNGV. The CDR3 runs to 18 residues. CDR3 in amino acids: CASSSRRFGGARPGELFF. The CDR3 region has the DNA TGTGCCAGCAGCTCACGCCGTTTTGGGGGCGCAAGACCCGGGGAGCTGTTTTTT.

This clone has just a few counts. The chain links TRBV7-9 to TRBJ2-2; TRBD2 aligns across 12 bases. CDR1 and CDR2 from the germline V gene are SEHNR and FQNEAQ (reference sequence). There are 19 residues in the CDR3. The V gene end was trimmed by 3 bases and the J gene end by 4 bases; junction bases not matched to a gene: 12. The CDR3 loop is CASSLSVLAGGPGTGELFF. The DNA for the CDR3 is TGTGCCAGCAGCTTGTCGGTCCTAGCGGGGGGGCCGGGCACCGGGGAGCTGTTTTTT.

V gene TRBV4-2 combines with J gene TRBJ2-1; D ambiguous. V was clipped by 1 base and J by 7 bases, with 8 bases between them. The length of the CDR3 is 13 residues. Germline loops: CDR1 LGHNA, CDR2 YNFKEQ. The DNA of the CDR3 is TGTGCCAGCAGCCAAGGTCGCGGTAATGAGCAGTTCTTC. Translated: CASSQGRGNEQFF.

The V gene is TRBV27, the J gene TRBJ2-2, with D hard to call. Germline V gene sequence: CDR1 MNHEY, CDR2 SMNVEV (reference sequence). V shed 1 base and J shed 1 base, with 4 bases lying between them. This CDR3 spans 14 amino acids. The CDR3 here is CASSLFRNTGELFF. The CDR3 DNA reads TGTGCCAGCAGTTTATTCCGGAACACCGGGGAGCTGTTTTTT.

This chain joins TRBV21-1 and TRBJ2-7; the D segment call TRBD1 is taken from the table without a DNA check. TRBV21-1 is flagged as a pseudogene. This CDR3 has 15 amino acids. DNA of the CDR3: TGTGCCAGCAGCAAGGGACATCGGATTCAATACGAGCAGTACTTC. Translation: CASSKGHRIQYEQYF.

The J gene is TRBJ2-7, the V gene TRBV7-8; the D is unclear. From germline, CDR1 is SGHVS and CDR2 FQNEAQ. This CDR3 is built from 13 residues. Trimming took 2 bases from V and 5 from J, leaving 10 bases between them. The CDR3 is CASSLMGVHEQYF. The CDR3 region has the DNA TGTGCCAGCAGCTTAATGGGCGTACACGAGCAGTACTTC.

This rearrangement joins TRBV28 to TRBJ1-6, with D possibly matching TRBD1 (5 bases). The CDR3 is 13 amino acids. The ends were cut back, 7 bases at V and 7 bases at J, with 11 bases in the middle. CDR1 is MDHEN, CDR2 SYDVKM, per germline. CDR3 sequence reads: CASKSRANSPLHF. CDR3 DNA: TGTGCCAGCAAATCCAGGGCAAATTCACCCCTCCACTTT. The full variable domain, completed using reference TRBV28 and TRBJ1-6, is DVKVTQSSRYLVKRTGEKVFLECVQDMDHENMFWYRQDPGLGLRLIYFSYDVKMKEKGDIPEGYSVSREKKERFSLILESASTNQTSMYLCASKSRANSPLHFGNGTRLTVT.

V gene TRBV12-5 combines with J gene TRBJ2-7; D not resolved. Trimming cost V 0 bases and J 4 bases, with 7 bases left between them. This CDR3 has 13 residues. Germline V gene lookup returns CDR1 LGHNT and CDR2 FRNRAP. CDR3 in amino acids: CASGLVPVYEQYF. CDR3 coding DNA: TGTGCTAGTGGTTTGGTTCCCGTTTACGAGCAGTACTTC. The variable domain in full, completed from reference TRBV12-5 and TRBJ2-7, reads DARVTQTPRHKVTEMGQEVTMRCQPILGHNTVFWYRQTMMQGLELLAYFRNRAPLDDSGMPKDRFSAEMPDATLATLKIQPSEPRDSAVYFCASGLVPVYEQYFGPGTRLTVT.

CDR3 protein: CATNQPGQVRNTEAFF. The CDR3, as DNA: TGTGCCACCAACCAACCGGGACAGGTTAGGAACACTGAAGCTTTCTTT. The chain couples TRBV10-3 to TRBJ1-1; 8 positions match TRBD1. V lost 10 bases and J lost 1; bases outside the gene matches: 14. The germline CDR1 and CDR2 sequences are ENHRY and SYGVKD. The CDR3 covers 16 residues.

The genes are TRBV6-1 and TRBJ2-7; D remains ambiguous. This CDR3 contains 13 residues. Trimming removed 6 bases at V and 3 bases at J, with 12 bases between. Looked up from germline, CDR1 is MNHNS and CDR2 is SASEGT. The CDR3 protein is CASSFPENYEQYF. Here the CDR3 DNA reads TGTGCCAGCAGCTTCCCGGAGAACTACGAGCAGTACTTC.